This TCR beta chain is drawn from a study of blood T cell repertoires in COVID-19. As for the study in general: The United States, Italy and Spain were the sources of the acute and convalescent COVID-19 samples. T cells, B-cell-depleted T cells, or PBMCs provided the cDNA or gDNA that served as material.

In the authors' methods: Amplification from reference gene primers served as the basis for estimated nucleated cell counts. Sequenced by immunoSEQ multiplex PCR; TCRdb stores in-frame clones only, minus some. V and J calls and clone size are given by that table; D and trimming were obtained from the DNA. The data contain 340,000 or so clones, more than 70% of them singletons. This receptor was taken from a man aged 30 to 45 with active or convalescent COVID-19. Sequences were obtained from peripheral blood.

The DNA for the CDR3 is TGTGCCAGCAGCTACCGGGACTGGGGTAGCACAGATACGCAGTATTTT. This codes for CASSYRDWGSTDTQYF. The chain joins TRBV7-8 to TRBJ2-3, with D possibly TRBD2 on 6 matching bases. Germline-derived CDR1 and CDR2 are SGHVS and FQNEAQ. The CDR3 is 16 amino acids. Trimming left V 4 bases short and J 0 bases short, with 14 bases between.